Listed below are T cell receptor beta chains from one sample, sequenced in a study of blood T cell repertoires in COVID-19. Clones were read by immunoSEQ multiplex PCR, and TCRdb kept only the in-frame ones, dropping some. The table lists about 210,000 clones, approximately 86% of them singletons. Sequencing was performed on PBMCs or T cells enriched from blood (not recorded which). The source is a woman aged 25-40 years who had been exposed to COVID-19. Each CDR3 is given with its conserved first and last residue. A D gene is named only where the DNA matches it firmly. Expanded clones are given a class, and other clones once, few, many or no size at all.

V gene	D gene	clone size	J gene	CDR3 DNA	CDR3 protein
TRBV29-1	TRBD1	many	TRBJ2-7	TGCAGCGTCAAGACAGGGGATGACTACGAGCAGTACTTC	CSVKTGDDYEQYF
TRBV7-3	-	-	TRBJ2-1	TGTGCCAGCAGCTTAGGGCAGGGATACTACAATGAGCAGTTCTTC	CASSLGQGYYNEQFF
TRBV11-3	TRBD1	once	TRBJ1-2	TGTGCCAGCAGCCCACAGGGGCCTACTAACTATGGCTACACCTTC	CASSPQGPTNYGYTF
TRBV2	-	once	TRBJ2-2	TGTGCCAGCATGGGTGGCCTTCGGGGGACCGGGGAGCTGTTTTTT	CASMGGLRGTGELFF
TRBV3-1/TRBV3-2	-	-	TRBJ1-1	TGTGCCAGCAGCACCACGGGGGGTGGGAAAATCGCCTTGAACACTGAAGCTTTCTTT	CASSTTGGGKIALNTEAFF
TRBV30	-	-	TRBJ1-6	TGTGCCTGGAGAGGCGCGACAGTCAATAATTCACCCCTCCACTTT	CAWRGATVNNSPLHF
TRBV6-5	TRBD1	-	TRBJ2-7	TGTGCCACCCGGGTGACAGGGTTGAACGAGCAGTACTTC	CATRVTGLNEQYF
TRBV7-9	TRBD1	-	TRBJ1-2	TGTGCCAGCAGCATGGGGACAGGGGATCTCTTAGATGGCTACACCTTC	CASSMGTGDLLDGYTF
TRBV5-1	-	-	TRBJ2-5	TGCGCCAGCAGCTTGTTGGGGACGGGACTCCTCCAAGAGACCCAGTACTTC	CASSLLGTGLLQETQYF
TRBV2	TRBD1	-	TRBJ1-5	TGTGCCAGCAGGGGGACAGGGGCACCCAATCAGCCCCAGCATTTT	CASRGTGAPNQPQHF
TRBV4-1	-	-	TRBJ1-4	TGCGCCAGCAGCCCTCAGGACTCGGCAGCAAGGGAAAAACTGTTTTTT	CASSPQDSAAREKLFF
TRBV7-9	TRBD2	-	TRBJ2-3	TGTGCCAGCAGCCGGACTAGCGGGGGCCCGAGCACAGATACGCAGTATTTT	CASSRTSGGPSTDTQYF
TRBV24-1	-	few	TRBJ1-6	TGTGCCACCAGTGGTCGGGGTAGTAATTCACCCCTCCACTTT	CATSGRGSNSPLHF
TRBV9	-	-	TRBJ1-4	TGTGCCAGCAGCGCCCCAAGGTCGGGAGGAACTAATGAAAAACTGTTTTTT	CASSAPRSGGTNEKLFF
TRBV19	TRBD1	few	TRBJ1-5	TGTGCCAGTAGCGGGACAGCAAGCTGGCCCCAGCATTTT	CASSGTASWPQHF
TRBV29-1	-	-	TRBJ2-3	TGCAGCGCTGTCAGAGGGTACTTCGATACAGATACGCAGTATTTT	CSAVRGYFDTDTQYF
TRBV18	-	-	TRBJ2-2	TGTGCCAGCTCACCCCTTCGGAGTCAGACCGGGGAGCTGTTTTTT	CASSPLRSQTGELFF
TRBV5-1	-	-	TRBJ1-1	TGCGCCAGCAGCTTGGTGCGGAGCACTGAAGCTTTCTTT	CASSLVRSTEAFF
TRBV11-2	TRBD1	few	TRBJ2-4	TGTGCCAGCAGCTCGCGGACAGGGGAAAACATTCAGTACTTC	CASSSRTGENIQYF
TRBV11-3	-	-	TRBJ1-6	TGTGCCAGCAGCTTAGTCCGTGGGGCCCATAATTCACCCCTCCACTTT	CASSLVRGAHNSPLHF
TRBV2	-	-	TRBJ1-1	TGTGCCAGCAGAGGACAGAACATGAACACTGAAGCTTTCTTT	CASRGQNMNTEAFF
TRBV5-6	-	-	TRBJ2-7	TGTGCCAGCAGCTTGGTGGGCCTCTCCTACGAGCAGTACTTC	CASSLVGLSYEQYF
TRBV30	TRBD2	-	TRBJ2-5	TGTGCCCGGTCTAGCGGGGGGGCCCGGGAGACCCAGTACTTC	CARSSGGARETQYF
TRBV6-1	-	-	TRBJ1-2	TGTGCCAGCAGTGTCCAGTGGGACACCCTTAACTATGGCTACACCTTC	CASSVQWDTLNYGYTF
TRBV28	TRBD2	-	TRBJ2-7	TGTGCCAGCAGTTCCCCCCCTAGCGGAACCTACGAGCAGTACTTC	CASSSPPSGTYEQYF
TRBV29-1	-	-	TRBJ2-1	TGCAGCGCCGACAGGTCGGGAAATGAGCAGTTCTTC	CSADRSGNEQFF
TRBV18	-	-	TRBJ1-1	TGTGCCAGCTCACCGACACCCACCACTGAAGCTTTCTTT	CASSPTPTTEAFF
TRBV2	-	-	TRBJ1-2	TGTGCCAGCAGTGAAGCCGGAGGCGGGCCCTATGGCTACACCTTC	CASSEAGGGPYGYTF
TRBV27	TRBD1	-	TRBJ1-2	TGTGCCAGCAGTCCACTACAGGGGCGGTTCTATGGCTACACCTTC	CASSPLQGRFYGYTF
TRBV11-2	TRBD1	-	TRBJ1-1	TGTGCCAGCAGCCGAATCCCGGGACAGGGCAGGGGGAACACTGAAGCTTTCTTT	CASSRIPGQGRGNTEAFF
TRBV19	-	-	TRBJ2-2	TGTGCCAGTAGCCGACAGCAGACCAGCCCGGAGCTGTTTTTT	CASSRQQTSPELFF
TRBV6-5	-	-	TRBJ2-7	TGTGCCAGCAGTTGGGGGCACAGGGAGAGCGAGCAGTACTTC	CASSWGHRESEQYF
TRBV27	-	-	TRBJ1-5	TGTGCCAGCAAGACCATCGTTGGGGCGGGCAATCAGCCCCAGCATTTT	CASKTIVGAGNQPQHF
TRBV7-2	TRBD1	-	TRBJ1-3	TGTGCCAGCAGCTTAGTCGGACAGGGGGCGCGCAGAAACACCATATATTTT	CASSLVGQGARRNTIYF
TRBV7-8	-	-	TRBJ2-2	TGTGCCAGCAGTCGGCTCAGGGGCAGCGGGGAGCTGTTTTTT	CASSRLRGSGELFF
TRBV19	-	-	TRBJ2-7	TGTGCCACCCTCGAGGTTAACTCCTACGAGCAGTACTTC	CATLEVNSYEQYF
TRBV3-1/TRBV3-2	TRBD1	-	TRBJ1-5	TGTGCCAGCAGCCGTGGGGGAGCAGGGGGGTACTCAGGACAGCCCCAGCATTTT	CASSRGGAGGYSGQPQHF
TRBV18	-	-	TRBJ1-5	TGTGCCAGCTCACCCTCAGGGGGCAATCAGCCCCAGCATTTT	CASSPSGGNQPQHF
TRBV12-3/TRBV12-4	-	-	TRBJ2-7	TGTGCCAGCAGTTTGGGGCCGGGCGAGCAGTACTTC	CASSLGPGEQYF
TRBV2	TRBD1	-	TRBJ1-2	TGTGCCAGCAGTTCACAGGGGCGTTATGGCTACACCTTC	CASSSQGRYGYTF
TRBV25-1	-	once	TRBJ1-5	TGTGCCAGCAGTCCCCGAGGTGGGGACACAGGGCAGCCCCAGCATTTT	CASSPRGGDTGQPQHF
TRBV5-1	-	-	TRBJ1-2	TGCGCCAGCAGCCCTTCTGGGGCTGTTGGCTACACCTTC	CASSPSGAVGYTF
TRBV2	TRBD2	-	TRBJ2-1	TGTGCCAGCAGTATAAGCGGGGCCTTCAATGAGCAGTTCTTC	CASSISGAFNEQFF
TRBV3-1/TRBV3-2	TRBD2	-	TRBJ2-4	TGTGCCAGCAGCCATTTAGGACTAGCGGGGGGGCGGAACATTCAGTACTTC	CASSHLGLAGGRNIQYF
TRBV18	-	-	TRBJ1-3	TGTGCCAGCTCACCAACGAGGGAATCGTCCGGAAACACCATATATTTT	CASSPTRESSGNTIYF
TRBV9	-	-	TRBJ2-3	TGTGCCAGCAGTGGACACCGTAGCACAGATACGCAGTATTTT	CASSGHRSTDTQYF
TRBV2	-	few	TRBJ1-4	TGTGCCAGCAGCCCCCTCAGCGGACTAACACTGAATGAAAAACTGTTTTTT	CASSPLSGLTLNEKLFF
TRBV11-3	-	-	TRBJ2-1	TGTGCCAGCAGCTTAGGTTCATCTACCTACAATGAGCAGTTCTTC	CASSLGSSTYNEQFF
TRBV10-3	TRBD2	-	TRBJ2-2	TGTGCCATCAGCCCTAGCGGGGGGGCCGGCACCGGGGAGCTGTTTTTT	CAISPSGGAGTGELFF
TRBV30	TRBD1	-	TRBJ2-5	TGTGCCTGGAGTCGGACAGGGGTAGAGACCCAGTACTTC	CAWSRTGVETQYF
TRBV18	TRBD1	-	TRBJ1-1	TGTGCCAGCTCCTACGGACAGGGGATGAACACTGAAGCTTTCTTT	CASSYGQGMNTEAFF
TRBV11-3	TRBD1	-	TRBJ2-7	TGTGCCAGCAGCCCGGGACAGGGGCTTTCCTACGAGCAGTACTTC	CASSPGQGLSYEQYF
TRBV10-3	TRBD1	-	TRBJ1-5	TGTGCCATCGGGACAGATAGCAATCAGCCCCAGCATTTT	CAIGTDSNQPQHF
TRBV19	TRBD2	-	TRBJ2-5	TGTGCCAGTAGTACCGAGGGACTAGCGCAAGAGACCCAGTACTTC	CASSTEGLAQETQYF